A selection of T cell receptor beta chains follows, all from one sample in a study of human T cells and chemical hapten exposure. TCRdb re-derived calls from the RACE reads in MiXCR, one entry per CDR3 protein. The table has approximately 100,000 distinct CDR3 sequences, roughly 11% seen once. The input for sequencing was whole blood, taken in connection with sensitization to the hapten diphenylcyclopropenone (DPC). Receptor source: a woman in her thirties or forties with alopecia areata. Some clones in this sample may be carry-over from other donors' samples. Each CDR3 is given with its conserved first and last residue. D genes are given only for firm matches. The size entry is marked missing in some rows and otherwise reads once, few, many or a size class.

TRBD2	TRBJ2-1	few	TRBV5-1	TGCGCCAGCAGCACCCGGACTAGCGTTAGCTCCTACAATGAGCAGTTCTTC	CASSTRTSVSSYNEQFF
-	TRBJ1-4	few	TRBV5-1	TGCGCCAGCAGCTTGGGGTCCGTTTTCAATGAAAAACTGTTTTTT	CASSLGSVFNEKLFF
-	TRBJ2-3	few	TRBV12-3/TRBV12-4	TGTGCCAGCAGTTTACCGGGGTACGCAGATACGCAGTATTTT	CASSLPGYADTQYF
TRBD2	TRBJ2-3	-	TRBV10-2	TGCGCCAGCGCTAGCGGGAGTATCAACACAGATACGCAGTATTTT	CASASGSINTDTQYF
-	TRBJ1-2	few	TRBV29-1	TGCAGCACCGAAGGGGACCGCGCGATCTATGGCTACACCTTC	CSTEGDRAIYGYTF
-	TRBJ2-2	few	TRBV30	TGTGCCTGGGCCTTAGCGACCGGGGAGCTGTTTTTT	CAWALATGELFF
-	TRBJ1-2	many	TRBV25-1	TGTGCCAGCAGAGATCCCGCTAACTATGGCTACACCTTC	CASRDPANYGYTF
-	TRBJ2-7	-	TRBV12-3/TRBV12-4	TGTGCCAGCAGTTTGGGCGGGGCAGGGGGACACGAGCAGTACTTC	CASSLGGAGGHEQYF
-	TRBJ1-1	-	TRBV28	TGTGCCAGCAGCTTAGATGTAAGAGAAGCTTTCTTT	CASSLDVREAFF
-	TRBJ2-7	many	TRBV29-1	TGCAGCGTGGCAAGGGGGGCCTACGAGCAGTACTTC	CSVARGAYEQYF
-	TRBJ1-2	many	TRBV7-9	TGTGCCAGCAGCTTAGCGGGGGGGAGCTATGGCTACACCTTC	CASSLAGGSYGYTF
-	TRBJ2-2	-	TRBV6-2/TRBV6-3	TGTGCCAGCAGTTATAATTTCGTCGTGGAGAACACCGGGGAGCTGTTTTTT	CASSYNFVVENTGELFF
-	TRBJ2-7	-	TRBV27	TGTGCCAGCAGTGACGACTACGAGCAGTACTTC	CASSDDYEQYF
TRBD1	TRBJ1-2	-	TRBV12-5	TGTGCTAGTGGTTTGGCAACTACAGGGGGCATAATCTATGGCTACACCTTC	CASGLATTGGIIYGYTF
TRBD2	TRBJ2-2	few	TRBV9	TGTGCCAGCAGCGTAGCTAGCGGGGCGAACACCGGGGAGCTGTTTTTT	CASSVASGANTGELFF
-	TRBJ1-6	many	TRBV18	TGTGCCAGCTCACGCAACAGGGTTTCACCCCTCCACTTT	CASSRNRVSPLHF
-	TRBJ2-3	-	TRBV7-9	TGTGCCAGCAGCTTATCCGGGGTCCCAGATACGCAGTATTTT	CASSLSGVPDTQYF
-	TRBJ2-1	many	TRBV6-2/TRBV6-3	TGTGCCAGCAGTTACAGGGTCGGGGCTCGTACTTACAATGAGCAGTTCTTC	CASSYRVGARTYNEQFF
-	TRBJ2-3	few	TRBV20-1	TGCAGTGCTGGGGGGGACAATACGCAGTATTTT	CSAGGDNTQYF
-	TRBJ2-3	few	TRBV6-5	TGTGCCAGCAGCCGCACGAAGGGGGTACGGCAGTATTTT	CASSRTKGVRQYF
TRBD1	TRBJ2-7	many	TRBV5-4	TGTGCCAGCAGCCGTTCCGGACAGGGGGTCTACGAGCAGTACTTC	CASSRSGQGVYEQYF
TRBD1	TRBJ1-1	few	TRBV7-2	TGTGCCAGCAGCTCTCCGGGACAGGGCCCTGAAGCTTTCTTT	CASSSPGQGPEAFF
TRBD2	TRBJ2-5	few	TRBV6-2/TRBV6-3	TGTGCCAGCAGTTACATGACTAGCGGGGTTCCAGAGACCCAGTACTTC	CASSYMTSGVPETQYF
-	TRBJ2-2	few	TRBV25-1	TGTGCCAGCAGTCCCTTTGGACAGCCACAAACGAACACCGGGGAGCTGTTTTTT	CASSPFGQPQTNTGELFF
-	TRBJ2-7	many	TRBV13	TGTGCCAGCAGCGCCGGTTACCGGGGGGCGCCGTACGAGCAGTACTTC	CASSAGYRGAPYEQYF
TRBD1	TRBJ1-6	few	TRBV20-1	TGCAGCGCCACAGGGGCCGCAACCTATAATTCACCCCTCCACTTT	CSATGAATYNSPLHF
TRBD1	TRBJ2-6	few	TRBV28	TGTGCCAGCAGTGCCGGGACAGGGGCTTCTGGGGCCAACGTCCTGACTTTC	CASSAGTGASGANVLTF
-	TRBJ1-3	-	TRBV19	TGTGCCAGTAGTGTCAAGCAGGGCACCGGAAACACCATATATTTT	CASSVKQGTGNTIYF
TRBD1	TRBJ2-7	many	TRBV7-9	TGTGCCAGCAGCCACCAGGGACAGGGTAGGTCCTACGAGCAGTACTTC	CASSHQGQGRSYEQYF
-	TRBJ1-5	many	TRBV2	TGTGCCAGCAGTGAAGCGCTTCTGGGGAATCAGCCCCAGCATTTT	CASSEALLGNQPQHF
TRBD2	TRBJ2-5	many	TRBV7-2	TGTGCCAGCAGCTGGAGGGGAGTAGCGGGGGGCGAGACCCAGTACTTC	CASSWRGVAGGETQYF
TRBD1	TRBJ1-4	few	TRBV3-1	TGTGCCAGCAGCCGAGGGGGCGGTGAAAAACTGTTTTTT	CASSRGGGEKLFF
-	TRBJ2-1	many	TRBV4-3	TGCGCCAGCAGCCAAGGAGCCCCGGGGGCTAGGAATGAGCAGTTCTTC	CASSQGAPGARNEQFF
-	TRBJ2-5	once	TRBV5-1	TGCGCCAGCAGCTCGAACTCGGAGACCCAGTACTTC	CASSSNSETQYF
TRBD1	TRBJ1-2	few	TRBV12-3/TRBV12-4	TGTGCCAGCAGTCAAACAGGGGCCCTCTATGGCTACACCTTC	CASSQTGALYGYTF
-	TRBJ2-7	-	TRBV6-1	TGTGCCAGCAGTGAAGCTGCGTGGACGGGCGAGCAGTACTTC	CASSEAAWTGEQYF
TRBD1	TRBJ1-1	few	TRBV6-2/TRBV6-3	TGTGCCAGCAGATCCCTGACAGGGAGCACTGAAGCTTTCTTT	CASRSLTGSTEAFF
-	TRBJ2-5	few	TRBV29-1	TGCAGCGTTGAAGAAGCTGCAGGGGCCGGAGAGACCCAGTACTTC	CSVEEAAGAGETQYF
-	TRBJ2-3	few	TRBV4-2	TGTGCCAGCAGCCAAGTTGCGGGCGGGTCGCAGTATTTT	CASSQVAGGSQYF
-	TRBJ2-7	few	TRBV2	TGTGCCAGCAGCCCGGGGGAGGCCCGATCCTACGAGCAGTACTTC	CASSPGEARSYEQYF
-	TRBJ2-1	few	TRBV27	TGTGCCAGCAGTTTAGGGGGATGGGGCGATGAGCAGTTCTTC	CASSLGGWGDEQFF
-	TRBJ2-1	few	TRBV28	TGTGCCAGCAGTTTGGCCAGGGGGGTTGAGCAGTTCTTC	CASSLARGVEQFF
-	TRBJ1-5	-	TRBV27	TGTGCCAGCAGTTTACGTCAGAGACAGCCCCAGCATTTT	CASSLRQRQPQHF
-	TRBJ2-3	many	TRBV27	TGTGCCAGCAGTTTAGGGCGCACAGATACGCAGTATTTT	CASSLGRTDTQYF
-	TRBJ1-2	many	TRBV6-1	TGTGCCAGCAGACCGTGGGGGCGAGTTCATAACTATGGCTACACCTTC	CASRPWGRVHNYGYTF
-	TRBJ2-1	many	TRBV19	TGTGCCAGTAGCTTGGGGGGCTCCTACAATGAGCAGTTCTTC	CASSLGGSYNEQFF
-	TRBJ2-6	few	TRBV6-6	TGTGCCAGCAGTTATCAGGGCTCTGGGGCCAACGTCCTGACTTTC	CASSYQGSGANVLTF
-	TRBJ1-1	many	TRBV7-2	TGTGCCAGCAGCTTAAAAGGAGGGGTACCCCACACTGAAGCTTTCTTT	CASSLKGGVPHTEAFF
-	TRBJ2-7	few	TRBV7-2	TGTGCCAGCAGCTTACGAGGGGGGAGGACCTCCTACGAGCAGTACTTC	CASSLRGGRTSYEQYF
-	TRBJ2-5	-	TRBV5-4	TGTGCCAGCGGCGGGCTAGAGGAGACCCAGTACTTC	CASGGLEETQYF
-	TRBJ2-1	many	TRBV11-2	TGTGCCAGCAGCTTCTCGCGCCTCTCCTACAATGAGCAGTTCTTC	CASSFSRLSYNEQFF
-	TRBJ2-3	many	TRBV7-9	TGTGCCGGTGTGAGGCGGGACGATACGCAGTATTTT	CAGVRRDDTQYF
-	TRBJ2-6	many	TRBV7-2	TGTGCCAGCAGCTCCAGGGCTGGGGCCAACGTCCTGACTTTC	CASSSRAGANVLTF